This T cell receptor beta chain was recovered during a study of CD4+ T cells in melanoma (dated by TCRdb to between 2021 and 2022). Background for the entire study: The study examined neoantigen-specific CD4+ T cells in human melanoma.

The paper as a whole reports these results and caveats: The report described a correlation between neoantigen-specific CD4+ T cells and the function of CD8+ T cells, macrophages and B cells. Diverse differentiation states were reported to be shown by neoantigen-specific CD4+ T cells in melanoma.

Reading the germline V gene (reference sequence) gives CDR1 LNHDA and CDR2 SQIVND. Ends trimmed: V by 5 bases, J by 10 bases; bases unmatched to a gene: 7. The CDR3 runs 13 residues from the cysteine to the phenylalanine. Of the read, only the CDR3 DNA is kept; its 39 bases are in frame from base 1. Library creation used the immunoSEQ multiplex PCR assay. TCRdb's version of the immuneACCESS table is confined to in-frame rearrangements and falls short of the full clone set. An unresolved V gene accounts for under half of the shortfall where checked; the remainder is of unknown origin. The sample table lists 120,000 to 150,000 clones, 92% of them with a count of one. The biggest ten clones account for about 1.5% of the sample. Notes on this clone: Its target antigen remains unknown. The record has no base qualities; no much larger clone is one base away.

Patients with melanoma were used as donors. The V gene is TRBV19 and the J gene is TRBJ1-2; 10 central nucleotides agree with TRBD1. The source of this sequence is a human donor with melanoma. The CDR3 reads as follows: CASSPGDRGDYTF. The DNA is TGTGCCAGTAGTCCCGGGGACAGGGGTGACTACACCTTC.